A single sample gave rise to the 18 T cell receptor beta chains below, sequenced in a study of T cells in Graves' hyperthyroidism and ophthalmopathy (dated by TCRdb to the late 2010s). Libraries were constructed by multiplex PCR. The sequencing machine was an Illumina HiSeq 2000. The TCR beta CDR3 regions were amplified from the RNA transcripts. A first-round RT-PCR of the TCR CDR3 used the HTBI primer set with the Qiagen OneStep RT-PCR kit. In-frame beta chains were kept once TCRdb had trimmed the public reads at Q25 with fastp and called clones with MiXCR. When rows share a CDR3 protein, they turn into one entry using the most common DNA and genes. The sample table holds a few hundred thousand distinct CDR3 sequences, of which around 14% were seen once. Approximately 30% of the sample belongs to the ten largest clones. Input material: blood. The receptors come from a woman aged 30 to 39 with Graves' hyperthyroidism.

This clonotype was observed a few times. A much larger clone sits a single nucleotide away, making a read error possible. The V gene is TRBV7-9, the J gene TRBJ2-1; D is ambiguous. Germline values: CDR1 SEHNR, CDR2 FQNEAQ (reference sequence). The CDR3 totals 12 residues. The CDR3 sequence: CASSLSDNGQFF. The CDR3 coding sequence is TGTGCCAGCAGCTTATCAGACAATGGGCAGTTCTTC. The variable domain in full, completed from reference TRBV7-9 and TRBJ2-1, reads DTGVSQNPRHKITKRGQNVTFRCDPISEHNRLYWYRQTLGQGPEFLTYFQNEAQLEKSRLLSDRFSAERPKGSFSTLEIQRTEQGDSAMYLCASSLSDNGQFFGPGTRLTVL.

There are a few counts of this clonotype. The CDR3 is CATSRDTGGHQPQHF. The DNA of the CDR3 is TGTGCCACCAGCAGAGATACAGGGGGCCATCAGCCCCAGCATTTT. The rearrangement uses TRBV15 and TRBJ1-5, with TRBD1 matching 9 bases. The CDR3 has 15 amino acids. V lost 0 bases and J lost 5; bases outside the gene matches: 2. Germline CDR1 LNHNV, CDR2 YYDKDF (reference sequence). Drawing the rest from reference TRBV15 and TRBJ1-5, the complete variable domain is DAMVIQNPRYQVTQFGKPVTLSCSQTLNHNVMYWYQQKSSQAPKLLFHYYDKDFNNEADTPDNFQSRRPNTSFCFLDIRSPGLGDTAMYLCATSRDTGGHQPQHFGDGTRLSIL.

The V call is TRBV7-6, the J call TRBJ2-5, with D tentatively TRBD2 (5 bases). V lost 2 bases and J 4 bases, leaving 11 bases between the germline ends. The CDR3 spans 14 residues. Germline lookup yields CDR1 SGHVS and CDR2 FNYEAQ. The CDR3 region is CASSLWSGIETQYF. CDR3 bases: TGTGCCAGCAGCTTATGGTCGGGAATAGAGACCCAGTACTTC.

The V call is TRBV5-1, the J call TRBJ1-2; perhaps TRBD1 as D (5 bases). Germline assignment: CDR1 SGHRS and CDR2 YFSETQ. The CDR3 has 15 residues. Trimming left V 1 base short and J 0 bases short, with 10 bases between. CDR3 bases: TGCGCCAGCAGCTTGACAGGTTTAGCTAACTATGGCTACACCTTC. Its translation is CASSLTGLANYGYTF.

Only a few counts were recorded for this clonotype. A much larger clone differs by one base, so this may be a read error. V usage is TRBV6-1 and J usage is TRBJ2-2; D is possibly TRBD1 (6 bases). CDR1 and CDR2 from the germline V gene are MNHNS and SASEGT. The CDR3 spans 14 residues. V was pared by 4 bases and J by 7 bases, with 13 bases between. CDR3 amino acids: CASSGRGIGGELFF. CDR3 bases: TGTGCCAGCAGTGGAAGGGGGATCGGCGGGGAGCTGTTTTTT.

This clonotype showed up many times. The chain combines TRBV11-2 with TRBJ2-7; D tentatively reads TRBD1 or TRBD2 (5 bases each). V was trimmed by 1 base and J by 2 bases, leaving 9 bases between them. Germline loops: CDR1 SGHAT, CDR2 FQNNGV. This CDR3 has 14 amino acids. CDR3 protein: CASSLGEGPYEQYF. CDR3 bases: TGTGCCAGCAGCTTAGGAGAGGGGCCCTACGAGCAGTACTTC. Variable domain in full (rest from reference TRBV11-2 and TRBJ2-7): EAGVAQSPRYKIIEKRQSVAFWCNPISGHATLYWYQQILGQGPKLLIQFQNNGVVDDSQLPKDRFSAERLKGVDSTLKIQPAKLEDSAVYLCASSLGEGPYEQYFGPGTRLTVT.

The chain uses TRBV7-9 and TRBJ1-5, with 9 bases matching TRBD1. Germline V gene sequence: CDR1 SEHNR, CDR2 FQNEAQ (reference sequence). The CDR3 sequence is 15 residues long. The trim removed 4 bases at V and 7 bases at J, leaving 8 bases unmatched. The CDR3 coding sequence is TGTGCCAGCAGCTCCTTAACAGGGGGCGGGCAGCCCCAGCATTTT. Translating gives CASSSLTGGGQPQHF.

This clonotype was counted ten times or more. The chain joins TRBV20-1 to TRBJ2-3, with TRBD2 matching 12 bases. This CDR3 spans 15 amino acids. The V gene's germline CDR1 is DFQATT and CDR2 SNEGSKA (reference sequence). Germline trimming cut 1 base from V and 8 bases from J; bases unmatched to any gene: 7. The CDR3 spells CSARVATSGSGTQYF. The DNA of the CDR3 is TGCAGTGCTAGAGTTGCGACTAGCGGGAGTGGTACGCAGTATTTT.

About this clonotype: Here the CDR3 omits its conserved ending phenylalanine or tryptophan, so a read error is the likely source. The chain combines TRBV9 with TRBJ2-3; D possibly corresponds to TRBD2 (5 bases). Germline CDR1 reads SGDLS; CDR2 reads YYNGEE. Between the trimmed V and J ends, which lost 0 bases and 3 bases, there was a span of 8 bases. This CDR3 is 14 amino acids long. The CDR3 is CASSVVERTDTQYS. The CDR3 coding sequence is TGTGCCAGCAGCGTAGTGGAGCGGACAGATACGCAGTATTCT.

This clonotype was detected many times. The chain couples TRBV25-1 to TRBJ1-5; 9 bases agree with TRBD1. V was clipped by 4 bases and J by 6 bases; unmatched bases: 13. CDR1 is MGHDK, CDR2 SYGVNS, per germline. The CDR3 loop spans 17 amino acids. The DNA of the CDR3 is TGTGCCAGCAGTGGTTTCCCGGACAGGGGCCGTCCTCAGCCCCAGCATTTT. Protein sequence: CASSGFPDRGRPQPQHF.

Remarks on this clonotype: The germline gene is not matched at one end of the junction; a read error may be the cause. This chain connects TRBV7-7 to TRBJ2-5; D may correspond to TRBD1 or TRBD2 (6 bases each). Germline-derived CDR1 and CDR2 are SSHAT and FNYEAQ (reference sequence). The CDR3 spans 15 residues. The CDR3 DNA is TGTGCTAGCAGCCCTGCTACGGGGGCGAGGGAGACCCAGTACTTC. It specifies CASSPATGARETQYF.

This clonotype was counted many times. CDR3 sequence: CASSPEGAKVIEQYF. As DNA, the CDR3 is TGTGCCAGCTCACCCGAGGGGGCGAAGGTGATCGAGCAGTACTTC. The chain uses TRBV18 and TRBJ2-7; the match to TRBD1 covers 7 bases. This CDR3 is 15 amino acids long. Looked up from germline, CDR1 is KGHSH and CDR2 is LQKENI. V shed 3 bases, J shed 6 bases, and the junction held 11 bases outside the gene matches.

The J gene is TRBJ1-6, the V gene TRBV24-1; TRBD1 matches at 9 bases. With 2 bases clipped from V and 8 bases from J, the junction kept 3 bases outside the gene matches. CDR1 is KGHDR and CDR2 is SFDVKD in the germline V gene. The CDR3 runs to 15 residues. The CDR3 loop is CATSDSRTGDSPLHF. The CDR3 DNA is TGTGCCACCAGTGATTCCAGGACAGGGGATTCACCCCTCCACTTT.

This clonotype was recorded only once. The CDR3 bases are TGTGCCAGCAGCCAAACCCCCGGGGCGGGGGTCTCCTACGAGCAGTACTTC. Encoded protein: CASSQTPGAGVSYEQYF. The J gene is TRBJ2-7, the V gene TRBV4-2; 7 positions agree with TRBD2. This CDR3 is built from 17 residues. J lost 0 bases, V lost 2 bases, and 10 bases had no gene match. Germline CDR1 reads LGHNA; CDR2 reads YNFKEQ.

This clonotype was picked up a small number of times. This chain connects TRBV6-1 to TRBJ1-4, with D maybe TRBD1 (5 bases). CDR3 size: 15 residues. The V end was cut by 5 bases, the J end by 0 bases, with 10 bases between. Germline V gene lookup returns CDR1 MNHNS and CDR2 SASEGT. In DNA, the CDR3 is TGTGCCAGCAGTACTCAGGGCGCAACTAATGAAAAACTGTTTTTT. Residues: CASSTQGATNEKLFF.

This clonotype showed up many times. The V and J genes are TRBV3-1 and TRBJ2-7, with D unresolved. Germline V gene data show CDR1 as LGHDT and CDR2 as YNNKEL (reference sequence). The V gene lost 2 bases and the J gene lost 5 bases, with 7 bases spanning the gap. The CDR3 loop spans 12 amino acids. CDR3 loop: CASSQSWDEQYF. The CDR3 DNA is TGTGCCAGCAGCCAATCCTGGGACGAGCAGTACTTC.

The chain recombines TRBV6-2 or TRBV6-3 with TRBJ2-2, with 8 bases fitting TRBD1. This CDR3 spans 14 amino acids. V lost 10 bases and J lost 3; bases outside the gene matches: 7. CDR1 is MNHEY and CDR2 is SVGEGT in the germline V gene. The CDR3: CATSGGWDTGELFF. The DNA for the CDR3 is TGTGCCACCTCAGGGGGCTGGGACACCGGGGAGCTGTTTTTT.

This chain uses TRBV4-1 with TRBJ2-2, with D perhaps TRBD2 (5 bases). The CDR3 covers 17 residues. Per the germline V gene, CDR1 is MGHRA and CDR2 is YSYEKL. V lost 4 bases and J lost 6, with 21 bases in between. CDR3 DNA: TGCGCCAGCAGCCCCCCTGTTGGGGTCCTCGGGGCCGGGGAGCTGTTTTTT. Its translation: CASSPPVGVLGAGELFF.